This entry lists 15 T cell receptor beta chains sequenced from one sample in a study of blood T cell repertoires in COVID-19. The repertoire was sequenced with immunoSEQ multiplex PCR; TCRdb's copy has only in-frame clones and lacks some. The sample includes around 250,000 clones, around 90% of them seen just once. Sequencing was carried out using PBMCs or T cells enriched from blood (not recorded which). Receptors originate from a woman under 40 with acute COVID-19.

This rearrangement joins TRBV5-1 to TRBJ1-3, with 9 bases fitting TRBD1. The ends lost 4 bases at V and 1 base at J; junction bases unmatched: 3. Germline V CDR1 and CDR2: SGHRS, YFSETQ. This CDR3 is 15 amino acids long. CDR3: CASSLQGASGNTIYF. DNA of the CDR3: TGCGCCAGCAGCCTACAGGGGGCGTCTGGAAACACCATATATTTT.

The chain joins TRBV19 to TRBJ1-5, with TRBD1 identical over 7 bases. The trim removed 2 bases at V and 5 bases at J, leaving 6 bases unmatched. The CDR3 length is 15 residues. In germline, CDR1 is LNHDA, CDR2 SQIVND (reference sequence). CDR3 DNA sequence: TGTGCCAGTAGTATACTTCAGGGGGACGATCAGCCCCAGCATTTT. This sequence encodes CASSILQGDDQPQHF.

The V and J genes are TRBV28 and TRBJ2-2; D is possibly TRBD1 (6 bases). Trimming removed 6 bases at V and 7 bases at J, with 18 bases between. This CDR3 comprises 15 residues. Germline V gives CDR1 MDHEN, CDR2 SYDVKM. Here the CDR3 reads CASRPPGTYGGELFF. Here the CDR3 DNA reads TGTGCCAGCAGGCCCCCGGGGACATACGGCGGGGAGCTGTTTTTT.

This chain joins TRBV10-3 and TRBJ1-3, with D unresolved. Germline CDR1 and CDR2: ENHRY and SYGVKD. The CDR3 contains 16 residues. Trimming took 0 bases from V and 0 from J, leaving 9 bases between them. The CDR3 reads CAISESPGSSGNTIYF. CDR3 in DNA: TGTGCCATCAGTGAGTCCCCGGGAAGCTCTGGAAACACCATATATTTT.

This clone was observed a single time. The V call is TRBV4-1, the J call TRBJ2-7; no definite D call. Looked up from germline, CDR1 is MGHRA and CDR2 is YSYEKL. V was clipped by 1 base and J by 0 bases, with 19 bases between them. This CDR3 region has 18 residues. CDR3 sequence (DNA): TGCGCCAGCAGCCAAGTGCCCCTATCTGGCGGTAGCTCCTACGAGCAGTACTTC. It encodes CASSQVPLSGGSSYEQYF.

The rearrangement joins TRBV19 to TRBJ2-2, with 7 bases lining up with TRBD2. This CDR3 region has 17 residues. In germline, CDR1 is LNHDA, CDR2 SQIVND (reference sequence). Germline trimming cut 7 bases from V and 5 bases from J; bases unmatched to any gene: 16. CDR3 sequence: CASTPLAASGRTGELFF. The CDR3 DNA sequence: TGTGCCAGTACTCCCCTTGCGGCTAGCGGTAGGACCGGGGAGCTGTTTTTT.

The chain uses TRBV4-3 and TRBJ2-7; 10 bases are shared with TRBD2. In germline, CDR1 is LGHNA, CDR2 YSLEER. After removal of 3 bases from V and 1 base from J, the junction contained 6 bases not matched to a gene. The length of the CDR3 is 16 residues. The CDR3 region is CASSHHLAGVSYEQYF. CDR3 DNA sequence: TGCGCCAGCAGCCACCACCTAGCGGGAGTGTCCTACGAGCAGTACTTC.

The V gene is TRBV29-1, the J gene TRBJ2-1, with 8 bases that match TRBD2. This CDR3 is built from 15 residues. Losses at the gene ends were 4 bases for V and 4 bases for J; bases not matched to a gene: 9. Germline values: CDR1 SQVTM, CDR2 ANQGSEA. The CDR3 bases are TGCAGCGTTGTCGGAACTAGCGGAGATTACAATGAGCAGTTCTTC. It is translated as CSVVGTSGDYNEQFF.

The chain employs TRBV24-1 and TRBJ2-1; 8 bases are a match to TRBD1. This CDR3 comprises 16 residues. The germline V gene encodes CDR1 KGHDR and CDR2 SFDVKD. V lost 5 bases, J lost 0 bases, and 5 bases stayed unmatched. CDR3 nucleotides: TGTGCCACCAGTGGCGACAGGGGAAGCTCCTACAATGAGCAGTTCTTC. Its translation is CATSGDRGSSYNEQFF.

This clone was seen only a few times. This chain joins TRBV10-3 and TRBJ1-1, with 10 bases fitting TRBD1. The germline gives CDR1 ENHRY, CDR2 SYGVKD. With V trimmed by 6 bases and J by 1 base, 5 bases remained unmatched. This CDR3 has 15 amino acids. CDR3 in amino acids: CAIRKGTGANTEAFF. The CDR3 region has the DNA TGTGCCATCAGGAAGGGGACAGGGGCGAACACTGAAGCTTTCTTT.

V and J are TRBV6-2 or TRBV6-3 and TRBJ2-7; 8 bases fit TRBD1. This CDR3 spans 15 amino acids. CDR1 is MNHEY and CDR2 is SVGEGT in the germline V gene. J was trimmed by 4 bases and V by 4 bases; bases with no gene match: 9. As DNA, the CDR3 is TGTGCCAGCAGTTCTCCCGGACAGGGTGGGTACGAGCAGTACTTC. This gives the protein CASSSPGQGGYEQYF.

The gene calls are TRBV5-4 and TRBJ2-3, with unresolved D. CDR1 is SGHNT, CDR2 YYREEE, per germline (reference sequence). Trimming pared 2 bases from V and 1 base from J, leaving 11 bases between. The CDR3 length is 15 residues. DNA of the CDR3: TGTGCCAGCAGCTTTTCCAGCGACCGCACAGATACGCAGTATTTT. Translation gives CASSFSSDRTDTQYF.

V and J are TRBV3-1 (or the pseudogene TRBV3-2) and TRBJ1-1; no definite D call. Germline CDR1 and CDR2: LGHDT and YNNKEL (reference sequence). CDR3 length equals 14 residues. The germline V and J ends were trimmed by 0 bases and 7 bases, with 12 bases remaining between them. DNA for the CDR3: TGTGCCAGCAGCCAAGATTGGCACGGGAGTGAAGCTTTCTTT. Its translation: CASSQDWHGSEAFF.

The chain links TRBV4-2 to TRBJ2-7, with D possibly TRBD2 on 7 matching bases. CDR3 length equals 15 residues. Trimming removed 0 bases from V and 1 base from J, with 10 bases in between. Germline-derived CDR1 and CDR2 are LGHNA and YNFKEQ. Here the CDR3 reads CASSQEKGGSYEQYF. The CDR3 DNA reads as TGTGCCAGCAGCCAAGAAAAGGGGGGGTCCTACGAGCAGTACTTC.

This clone was recorded a few times. V and J are TRBV11-2 and TRBJ2-7; D unclear. Germline CDR1 reads SGHAT; CDR2 reads FQNNGV. Trimming pared 1 base from V and 0 bases from J, leaving 7 bases between. This CDR3 is built from 14 residues. CDR3 nucleotides: TGTGCCAGCAGCTTAGGGGCCTTCTCCTACGAGCAGTACTTC. This codes for CASSLGAFSYEQYF.